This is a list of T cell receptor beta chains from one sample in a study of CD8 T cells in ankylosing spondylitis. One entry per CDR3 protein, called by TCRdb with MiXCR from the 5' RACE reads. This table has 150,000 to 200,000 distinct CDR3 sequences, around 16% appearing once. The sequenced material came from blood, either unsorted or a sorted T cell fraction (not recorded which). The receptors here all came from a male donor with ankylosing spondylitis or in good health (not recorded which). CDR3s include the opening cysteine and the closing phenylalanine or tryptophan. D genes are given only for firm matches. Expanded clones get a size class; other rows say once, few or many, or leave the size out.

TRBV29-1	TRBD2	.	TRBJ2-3	CSVEPPGRVDTQYF	TGCAGCGTTGAACCCCCTGGGAGGGTAGATACGCAGTATTTT
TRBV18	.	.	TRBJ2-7	CASSPGERDEQYF	TGTGCCAGCTCACCAGGGGAGAGGGACGAGCAGTACTTC
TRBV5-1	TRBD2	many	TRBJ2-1	CASSTGTSGNNEQFF	TGCGCCAGCAGCACCGGGACTAGCGGGAACAATGAGCAGTTCTTC
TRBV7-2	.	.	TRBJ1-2	CASSLTAPGSGGYTF	TGTGCCAGCAGCTTAACTGCCCCAGGGTCCGGCGGCTACACCTTC
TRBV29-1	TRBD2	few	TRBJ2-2	CSVMGLAGVTGELFF	TGCAGCGTTATGGGACTAGCGGGAGTCACCGGGGAGCTGTTTTTT
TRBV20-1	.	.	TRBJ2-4	CSVYLRLAKNIQYF	TGCAGCGTCTACCTCCGATTAGCCAAAAACATTCAGTACTTC
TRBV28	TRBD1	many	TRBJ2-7	CASSIKRWTGFYEQYF	TGTGCCAGCAGCATCAAGAGGTGGACAGGCTTCTACGAGCAGTACTTC
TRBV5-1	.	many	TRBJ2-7	CASSPIAESYEQYF	TGCGCCAGCAGCCCTATAGCGGAATCCTACGAGCAGTACTTC
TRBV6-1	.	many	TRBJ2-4	CASSGERLAKNIQYF	TGTGCCAGCAGTGGGGAGCGGCTAGCCAAAAACATTCAGTACTTC
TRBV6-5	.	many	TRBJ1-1	CASSSYTLNTEAFF	TGTGCCAGCAGTTCCTATACACTGAACACTGAAGCTTTCTTT
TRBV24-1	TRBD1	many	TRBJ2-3	CATSEEAGGPDTQYF	TGTGCCACCAGTGAAGAGGCAGGGGGCCCAGATACGCAGTATTTT
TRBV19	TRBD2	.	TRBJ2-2	CASSIMASGITGELFF	TGTGCCAGTAGTATTATGGCTAGCGGGATTACCGGGGAGCTGTTTTTT
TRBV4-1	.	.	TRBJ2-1	CASSQDAGLLGNEQFF	TGCGCCAGCAGCCAAGATGCCGGACTCTTGGGGAATGAGCAGTTCTTC
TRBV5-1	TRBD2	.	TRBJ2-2	CASVPSGNTGELFF	TGCGCCAGCGTGCCTAGCGGGAACACCGGGGAGCTGTTTTTT
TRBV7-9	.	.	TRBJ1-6	CASSLDSVALHF	TGTGCCAGCAGCTTAGATTCCGTGGCCCTCCACTTT
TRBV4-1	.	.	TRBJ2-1	CASSQEPLARPNNEQFF	TGCGCCAGCAGCCAAGAACCCCTAGCGAGGCCGAACAATGAGCAGTTCTTC
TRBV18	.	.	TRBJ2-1	CASSPGNEQFF	TGTGCCAGCTCACCGGGCAATGAGCAGTTCTTC
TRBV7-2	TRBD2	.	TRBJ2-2	CASSFRTSGFGELFF	TGTGCCAGCAGCTTCAGGACTAGCGGGTTCGGGGAGCTGTTTTTT
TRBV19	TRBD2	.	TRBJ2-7	CASSIYWGGSSPSYEQYF	TGTGCCAGTAGTATTTATTGGGGGGGATCTTCCCCCTCCTACGAGCAGTACTTC
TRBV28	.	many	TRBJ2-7	CASGRDSYEQYF	TGTGCCAGTGGCAGGGACTCCTACGAGCAGTACTTC
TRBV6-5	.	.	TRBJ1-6	CASSYATEGTPISLLHF	TGTGCCAGCAGTTACGCCACGGAGGGGACCCCGATCTCACTCCTCCACTTT
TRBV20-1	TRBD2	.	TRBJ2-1	CCARDSLAGEVDEQFF	TGCTGTGCTAGAGATTCATTAGCGGGGGAGGTTGATGAGCAGTTCTTC
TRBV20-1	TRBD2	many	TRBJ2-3	CSALAGGGTDTQYF	TGCAGTGCCCTAGCGGGCGGGGGCACAGATACGCAGTATTTT
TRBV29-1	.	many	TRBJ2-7	CSVEMGSSYEQYF	TGCAGCGTTGAGATGGGGTCCTCCTACGAGCAGTACTTC
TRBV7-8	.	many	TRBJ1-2	CASSLSGANYGYTF	TGTGCCAGCAGCTTATCCGGGGCGAACTATGGCTACACCTTC
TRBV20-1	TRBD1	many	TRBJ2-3	CSATVDRFADTQYF	TGCAGTGCTACAGTGGACAGGTTCGCAGATACGCAGTATTTT
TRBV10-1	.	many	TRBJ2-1	CALAPYNEQFF	TGCGCCCTAGCGCCCTACAATGAGCAGTTCTTC
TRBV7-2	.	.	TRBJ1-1	CASSPDTEAFF	TGTGCCAGCAGCCCCGACACTGAAGCTTTCTTT
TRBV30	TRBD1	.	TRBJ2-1	CAWSGTAYNEQFF	TGTGCCTGGAGCGGGACAGCCTACAATGAGCAGTTCTTC